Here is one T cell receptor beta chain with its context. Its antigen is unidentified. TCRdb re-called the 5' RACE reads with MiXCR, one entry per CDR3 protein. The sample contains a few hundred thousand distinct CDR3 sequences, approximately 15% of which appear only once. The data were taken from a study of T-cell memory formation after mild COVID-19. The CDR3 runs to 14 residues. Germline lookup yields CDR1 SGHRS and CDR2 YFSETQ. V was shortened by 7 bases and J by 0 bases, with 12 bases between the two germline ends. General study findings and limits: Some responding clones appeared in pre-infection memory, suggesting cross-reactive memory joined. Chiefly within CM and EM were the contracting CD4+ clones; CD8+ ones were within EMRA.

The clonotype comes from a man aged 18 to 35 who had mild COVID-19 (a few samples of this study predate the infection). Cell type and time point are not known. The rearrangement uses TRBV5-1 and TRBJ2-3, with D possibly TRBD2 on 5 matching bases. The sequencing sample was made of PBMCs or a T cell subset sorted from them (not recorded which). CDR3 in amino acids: CASLRDTSTDTQYF. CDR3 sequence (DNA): TGCGCCAGCCTTCGGGATACTAGCACAGATACGCAGTATTTT.